These 30 T cell receptor beta chains originate from one sample sequenced in a study of T cells expressing NK-cell markers. TCRdb derives one entry per CDR3 protein from the 5' RACE reads, leaving out DNA. The sample is made up of about 460,000 distinct CDR3 sequences, and the top ten hold approximately 1.4% of it. Sequences were obtained from blood T cells: a sorted CD56 or NKG2C T cell subset, CD4+ or CD8+ T cells, or bulk PBMC T cells (not recorded which). The receptors originated from a woman between 50 and 59 years old in good health.

The chain recombines TRBV10-3 with TRBJ1-2. The V gene's germline CDR1 is ENHRY and CDR2 SYGVKD. This CDR3 contains 14 residues. The CDR3 loop is CAISESTANYGYTF.

V and J are TRBV3-1 and TRBJ2-3; without DNA, the TCRdb call of TRBD1 cannot be checked. This CDR3 spans 15 amino acids. The germline CDR1 and CDR2 sequences are LGHDT and YNNKEL (reference sequence). CDR3 amino acids: CACGGSAPGGDTQYF.

The rearrangement links TRBV6-6 to TRBJ1-1; TCRdb's D call, TRBD1, is unchecked because there is no DNA. This CDR3 comprises 15 residues. Germline V gives CDR1 MNHNY, CDR2 SVGAGI (reference sequence). The CDR3 is CASRAPGRMNTEAFF.

V is TRBV25-1 and J is TRBJ1-4; as DNA is missing, the TRBD1 call by TCRdb cannot be tested. The germline gives CDR1 MGHDK, CDR2 SYGVNS. There are 16 residues in the CDR3. The chain's CDR3 is CASSESVGVDNEKLFF.

This CDR3 reads CASSPGWPGELFF. The J gene is TRBJ2-2, the V gene TRBV11-3; TCRdb's assignment of TRBD1 cannot be checked, as there is no DNA. Germline V CDR1 and CDR2: SGHNT, YENEEA. The CDR3 is 13 amino acids.

This chain links TRBV4-1 with TRBJ2-1; TCRdb designates TRBD1, a call that cannot be tested without DNA. CDR1 is MGHRA and CDR2 is YSYEKL in the germline V gene. CDR3 length equals 15 residues. The CDR3: CASSQDGGAFGEQFF.

The J gene is TRBJ1-2, the V gene TRBV28. CDR1 and CDR2 from the germline V gene are MDHEN and SYDVKM. This CDR3 has 13 amino acids. CDR3 loop: CASLLRARGGYTF.

The chain employs TRBV21-1 and TRBJ2-2; the TCRdb D gene call, TRBD2, has no DNA to confirm it. TRBV21-1 counts as a pseudogene. The CDR3 loop spans 17 amino acids. The CDR3 protein is CASSNIWGLALPGSCFF.

The genes are TRBV5-1 and TRBJ2-7; with no DNA, the TCRdb D assignment of TRBD2 cannot be verified. Germline-derived CDR1 and CDR2 are SGHRS and YFSETQ. The CDR3 spans 15 residues. The CDR3 is CASSSLAGGPNEQYF. The full variable domain, its missing parts supplied by reference TRBV5-1 and TRBJ2-7, is KAGVTQTPRYLIKTRGQQVTLSCSPISGHRSVSWYQQTPGQGLQFLFEYFSETQRNKGNFPGRFSGRQFSNSRSEMNVSTLELGDSALYLCASSSLAGGPNEQYFGPGTRLTVT.

This chain uses TRBV7-2 with TRBJ2-7. Germline CDR1 and CDR2: SGHTA and FQGNSA. The CDR3 runs to 13 residues. CDR3 region: CASSLRRVDEQYF.

The chain joins TRBV5-1 to TRBJ2-5; the D gene TCRdb calls, TRBD2, cannot be checked with no DNA. This CDR3 is built from 15 residues. Germline loops: CDR1 SGHRS, CDR2 YFSETQ. This chain's CDR3 is CASSTSGRSLETQYF.

V and J are TRBV6-4 and TRBJ2-2. Germline V lookup: CDR1 MRHNA, CDR2 SNTAGT. There are 13 residues in the CDR3. This chain's CDR3 is CASSHDGAGELFF.

V usage is TRBV5-1 and J usage is TRBJ1-1; TCRdb proposes TRBD1, but this gene call is untestable without DNA. CDR3 length equals 17 residues. Germline V lookup: CDR1 SGHRS, CDR2 YFSETQ. CDR3 amino acids: CASSPAGRTALNTEAFF.

The rearrangement links TRBV30 to TRBJ2-3. The CDR3 has 15 amino acids. Germline CDR1 reads GTSNPN; CDR2 reads SVGIG (reference sequence). CDR3 protein: CAWGITTSRKDTQYF.

The chain combines TRBV4-1 with TRBJ2-3; TCRdb lists TRBD2, though no DNA is available to test this call. From germline, CDR1 is MGHRA and CDR2 YSYEKL. The CDR3 consists of 15 residues. The chain's CDR3 is CASSRDSGSTDTQYF.

V is TRBV3-1 and J is TRBJ2-1; TCRdb lists TRBD1, though no DNA is available to test this call. CDR1 and CDR2 from the germline V gene are LGHDT and YNNKEL (reference sequence). The CDR3 loop spans 17 amino acids. CDR3 region: CASSQGTGDRGFHSEFF.

This chain links TRBV12-3 or TRBV12-4 with TRBJ2-1. The CDR3 length is 12 residues. The CDR3 here is CASSLGIREQFF.

This sequence joins TRBV29-1 and TRBJ2-7; the D call from TCRdb, TRBD2, cannot be confirmed without DNA. CDR1 is SQVTM, CDR2 ANQGSEA, per germline. The CDR3 totals 12 residues. CDR3 protein: CSVVRTNNEQYF.

The rearrangement joins TRBV9 to TRBJ1-3. This CDR3 is 13 amino acids long. Per germline, CDR1 SGDLS and CDR2 YYNGEE. The CDR3 region is CASSRRDGDTIYF.

J is TRBJ2-3 and V is TRBV20-1; TCRdb's D call, TRBD2, is unchecked because there is no DNA. In germline, CDR1 is DFQATT, CDR2 SNEGSKA (reference sequence). CDR3 length: 16 amino acids. This CDR3 reads CSARSATSGRGDTQYF.

The chain recombines TRBV24-1 with TRBJ2-3; TCRdb lists TRBD1, though no DNA is available to test this call. The CDR3 has 12 residues. Looked up from germline, CDR1 is KGHDR and CDR2 is SFDVKD. The CDR3 loop is CATSGPGHSQYF.

J is TRBJ2-1 and V is TRBV2; TCRdb gives TRBD1 as the D gene, but with no DNA this cannot be confirmed. CDR1 and CDR2 from the germline V gene are SNHLY and FYNNEI. The CDR3 covers 13 residues. Here the CDR3 reads CASRQGSINEQFF.

The V and J genes are TRBV20-1 and TRBJ2-1; TCRdb's D call of TRBD2 is untestable without DNA. This CDR3 has 15 residues. Germline V lookup: CDR1 DFQATT, CDR2 SNEGSKA (reference sequence). The chain's CDR3 is CSAHARLAGVEEQFF.

The chain employs TRBV10-3 and TRBJ2-5; absent DNA, TCRdb's TRBD1 call cannot be checked. Per germline, CDR1 ENHRY and CDR2 SYGVKD. The CDR3 length is 13 residues. CDR3 sequence reads: CASWGGVQETQYF.

V usage is TRBV14 and J usage is TRBJ2-2. Germline CDR1 reads SGHDN; CDR2 reads FVKESK. The CDR3 spans 12 residues. The CDR3 sequence is CASSRETGELFF.

This chain links TRBV15 with TRBJ1-2; TCRdb outputs TRBD1, but without DNA this stays unchecked. This CDR3 contains 15 residues. CDR1 is LNHNV, CDR2 YYDKDF, per germline (reference sequence). CDR3: CATSPKPVRGYGYTF.

The chain combines TRBV12-3 or TRBV12-4 with TRBJ2-1; TCRdb selects TRBD2, and the lack of DNA leaves this call unchecked. There are 12 residues in the CDR3. The CDR3 spells CASRSGPNEQFF.

The chain links TRBV7-2 to TRBJ2-3. The germline V gene encodes CDR1 SGHTA and CDR2 FQGNSA. CDR3 length equals 17 residues. The CDR3 loop is CASSLALHSRYTDTQYF.

The chain links TRBV5-1 to TRBJ2-7; TCRdb selects TRBD2, and the lack of DNA leaves this call unchecked. There are 14 residues in the CDR3. Per germline, CDR1 SGHRS and CDR2 YFSETQ. The CDR3 region is CASSLHGRDDEQYF. Full variable domain (remainder filled in from reference TRBV5-1 and TRBJ2-7): KAGVTQTPRYLIKTRGQQVTLSCSPISGHRSVSWYQQTPGQGLQFLFEYFSETQRNKGNFPGRFSGRQFSNSRSEMNVSTLELGDSALYLCASSLHGRDDEQYFGPGTRLTVT.

The gene calls are TRBV11-3 and TRBJ2-1; the TCRdb D gene call, TRBD2, has no DNA to confirm it. CDR1 and CDR2 from the germline V gene are SGHNT and YENEEA. CDR3 length: 13 amino acids. CDR3 region: CASSPHDEGEQFF.